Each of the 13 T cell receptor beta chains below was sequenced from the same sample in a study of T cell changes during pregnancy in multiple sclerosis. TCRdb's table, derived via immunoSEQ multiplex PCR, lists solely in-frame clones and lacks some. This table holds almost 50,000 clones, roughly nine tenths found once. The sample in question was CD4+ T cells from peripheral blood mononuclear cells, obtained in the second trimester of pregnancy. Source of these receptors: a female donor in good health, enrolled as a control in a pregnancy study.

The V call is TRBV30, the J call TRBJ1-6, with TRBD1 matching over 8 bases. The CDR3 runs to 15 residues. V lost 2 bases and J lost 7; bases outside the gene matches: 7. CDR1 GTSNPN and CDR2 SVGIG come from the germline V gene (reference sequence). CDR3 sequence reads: CAWSPGGLRNSPLHF. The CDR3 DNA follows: TGTGCCTGGAGTCCAGGGGGCTTGAGGAATTCACCCCTCCACTTT.

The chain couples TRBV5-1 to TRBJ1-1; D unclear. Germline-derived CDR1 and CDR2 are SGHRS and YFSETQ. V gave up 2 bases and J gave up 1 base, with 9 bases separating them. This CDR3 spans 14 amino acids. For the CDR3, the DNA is TGCGCCAGCAGCTTTGGAGCGGAGAACACTGAAGCTTTCTTT. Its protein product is CASSFGAENTEAFF. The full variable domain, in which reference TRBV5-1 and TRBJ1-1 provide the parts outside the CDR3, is KAGVTQTPRYLIKTRGQQVTLSCSPISGHRSVSWYQQTPGQGLQFLFEYFSETQRNKGNFPGRFSGRQFSNSRSEMNVSTLELGDSALYLCASSFGAENTEAFFGQGTRLTVV.

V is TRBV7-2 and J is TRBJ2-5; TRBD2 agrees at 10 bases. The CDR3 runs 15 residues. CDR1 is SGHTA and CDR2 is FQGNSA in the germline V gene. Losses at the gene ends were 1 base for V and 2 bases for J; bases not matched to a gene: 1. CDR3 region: CASSLELAGQETQYF. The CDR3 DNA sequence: TGTGCCAGCAGCTTAGAACTAGCGGGGCAAGAGACCCAGTACTTC.

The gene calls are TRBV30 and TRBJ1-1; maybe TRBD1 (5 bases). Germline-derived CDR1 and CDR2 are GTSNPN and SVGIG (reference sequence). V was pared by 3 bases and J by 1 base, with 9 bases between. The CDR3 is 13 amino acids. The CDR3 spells CAWSGQGNTEAFF. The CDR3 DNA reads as TGTGCCTGGAGCGGCCAGGGGAACACTGAAGCTTTCTTT.

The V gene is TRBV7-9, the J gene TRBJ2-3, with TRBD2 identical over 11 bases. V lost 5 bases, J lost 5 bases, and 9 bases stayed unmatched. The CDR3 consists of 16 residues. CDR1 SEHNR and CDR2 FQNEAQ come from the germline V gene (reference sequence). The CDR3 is CASSRLGLAVGDTQYF. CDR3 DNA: TGTGCCAGCAGCCGACTGGGACTAGCGGTCGGAGATACGCAGTATTTT.

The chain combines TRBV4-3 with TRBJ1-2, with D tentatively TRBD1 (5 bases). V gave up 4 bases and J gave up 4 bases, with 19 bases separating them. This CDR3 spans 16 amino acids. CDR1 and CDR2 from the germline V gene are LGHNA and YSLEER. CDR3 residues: CASSPNPGEDGYGYTF. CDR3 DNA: TGCGCCAGCAGCCCTAATCCGGGGGAGGACGGCTATGGCTACACCTTC.

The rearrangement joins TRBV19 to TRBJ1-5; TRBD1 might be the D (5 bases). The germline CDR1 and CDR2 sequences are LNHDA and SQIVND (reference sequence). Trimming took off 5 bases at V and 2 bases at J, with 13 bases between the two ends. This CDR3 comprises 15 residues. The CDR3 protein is CASSVTGVGNQPQHF. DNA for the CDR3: TGTGCCAGTAGTGTCACAGGTGTTGGCAATCAGCCCCAGCATTTT.

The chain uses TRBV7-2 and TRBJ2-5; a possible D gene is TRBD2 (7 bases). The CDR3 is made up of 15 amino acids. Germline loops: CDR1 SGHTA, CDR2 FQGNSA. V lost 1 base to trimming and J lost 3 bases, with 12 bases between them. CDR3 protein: CASSLVGGPEETQYF. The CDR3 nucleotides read TGTGCCAGCAGCTTAGTGGGGGGGCCTGAAGAGACCCAGTACTTC. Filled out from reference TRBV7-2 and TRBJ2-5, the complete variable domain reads GAGVSQSPSNKVTEKGKDVELRCDPISGHTALYWYRQSLGQGLEFLIYFQGNSAPDKSGLPSDRFSAERTGGSVSTLTIQRTQQEDSAVYLCASSLVGGPEETQYFGPGTRLLVL.

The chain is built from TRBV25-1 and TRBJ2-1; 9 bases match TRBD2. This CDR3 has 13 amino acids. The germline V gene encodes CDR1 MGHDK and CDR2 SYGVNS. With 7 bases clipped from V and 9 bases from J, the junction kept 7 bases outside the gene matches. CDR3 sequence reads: CASKGLARGEQFF. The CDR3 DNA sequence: TGTGCCAGCAAAGGACTAGCGAGGGGTGAGCAGTTCTTC. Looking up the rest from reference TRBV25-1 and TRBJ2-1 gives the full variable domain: EADIYQTPRYLVIGTGKKITLECSQTMGHDKMYWYQQDPGMELHLIHYSYGVNSTEKGDLSSESTVSRIRTEHFPLTLESARPSHTSQYLCASKGLARGEQFFGPGTRLTVL.

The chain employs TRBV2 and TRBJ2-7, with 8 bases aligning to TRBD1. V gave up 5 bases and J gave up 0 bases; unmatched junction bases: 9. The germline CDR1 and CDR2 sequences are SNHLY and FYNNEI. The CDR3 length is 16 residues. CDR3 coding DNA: TGTGCCAGCAGTTCAAGACAGGGGCGAACCTCCTACGAGCAGTACTTC. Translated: CASSSRQGRTSYEQYF.

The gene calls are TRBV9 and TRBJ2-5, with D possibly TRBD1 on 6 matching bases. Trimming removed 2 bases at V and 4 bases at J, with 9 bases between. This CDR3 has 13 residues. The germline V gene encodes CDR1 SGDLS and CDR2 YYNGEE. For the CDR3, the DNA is TGTGCCAGCAGCGTTACAGGGTTAGAGACCCAGTACTTC. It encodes CASSVTGLETQYF.

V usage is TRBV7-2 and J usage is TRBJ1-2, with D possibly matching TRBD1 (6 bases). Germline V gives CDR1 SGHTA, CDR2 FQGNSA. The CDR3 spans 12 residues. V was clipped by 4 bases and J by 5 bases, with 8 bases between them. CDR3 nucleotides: TGTGCCAGCAGCTCCCAGGGGTATGGCTACACCTTC. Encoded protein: CASSSQGYGYTF.

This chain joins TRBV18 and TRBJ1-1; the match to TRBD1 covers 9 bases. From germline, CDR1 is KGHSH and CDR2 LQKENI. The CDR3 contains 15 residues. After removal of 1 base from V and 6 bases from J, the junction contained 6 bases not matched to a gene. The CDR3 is CASSPRPGQGPEAFF. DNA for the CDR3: TGTGCCAGCTCACCACGACCGGGACAGGGACCTGAAGCTTTCTTT.